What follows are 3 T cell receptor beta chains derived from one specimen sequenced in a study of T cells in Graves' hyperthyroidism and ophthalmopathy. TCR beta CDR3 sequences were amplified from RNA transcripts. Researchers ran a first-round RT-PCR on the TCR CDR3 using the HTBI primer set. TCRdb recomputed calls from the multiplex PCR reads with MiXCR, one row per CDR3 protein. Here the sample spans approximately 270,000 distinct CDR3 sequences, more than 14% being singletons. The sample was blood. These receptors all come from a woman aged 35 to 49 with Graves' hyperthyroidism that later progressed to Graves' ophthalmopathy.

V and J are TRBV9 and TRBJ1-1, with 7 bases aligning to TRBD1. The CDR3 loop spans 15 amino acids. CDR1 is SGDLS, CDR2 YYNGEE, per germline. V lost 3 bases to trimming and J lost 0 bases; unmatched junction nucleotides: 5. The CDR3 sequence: CASSDRGRMNTEAFF. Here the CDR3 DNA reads TGTGCCAGCAGCGACAGGGGCCGGATGAACACTGAAGCTTTCTTT.

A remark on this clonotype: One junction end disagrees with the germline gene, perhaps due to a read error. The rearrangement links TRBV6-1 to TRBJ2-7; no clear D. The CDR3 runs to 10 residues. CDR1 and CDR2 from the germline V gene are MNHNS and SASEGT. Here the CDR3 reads CASSEFEQCF. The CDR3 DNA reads TGCGCCAGCAGTGAGTTCGAGCAGTGCTTC.

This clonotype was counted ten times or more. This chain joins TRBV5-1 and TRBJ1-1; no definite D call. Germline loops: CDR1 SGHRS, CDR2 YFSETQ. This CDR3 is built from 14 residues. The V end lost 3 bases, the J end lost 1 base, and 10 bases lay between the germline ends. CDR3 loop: CASSSGRENTEAFF. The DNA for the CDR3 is TGCGCCAGCAGCTCAGGACGGGAGAACACTGAAGCTTTCTTT.